These T cell receptor beta chains were read from a single sample in a study of T cells expressing NK-cell markers. Reanalyzing the 5' RACE reads, TCRdb keeps one entry per CDR3 protein, without DNA. The repertoire table contains 400,000 to 500,000 distinct CDR3 sequences. Source material: blood T cells: a sorted CD56 or NKG2C T cell subset, CD4+ or CD8+ T cells, or bulk PBMC T cells (not recorded which). The receptors shown here come from a woman aged 18 to 69 in good health. Each CDR3 is given with its conserved first and last residue. Each record gives: V gene, J gene, CDR3 protein.

v_call: TRBV29-1
j_call: TRBJ2-6
cdr3_aa: CSVGGSAGAGANVLTF

v_call: TRBV7-9
j_call: TRBJ2-5
cdr3_aa: CATTGRGANVETQYF

v_call: TRBV20-1
j_call: TRBJ2-7
cdr3_aa: CSATHTYEQYF

v_call: TRBV10-3
j_call: TRBJ2-3
cdr3_aa: CAISPSGVDTQYF

v_call: TRBV4-1
j_call: TRBJ1-5
cdr3_aa: CASSQGLNQPQHF

v_call: TRBV5-1
j_call: TRBJ1-1
cdr3_aa: CASSMDRYMNTEAFF

v_call: TRBV9
j_call: TRBJ1-5
cdr3_aa: CASSPGRGGQPQHF

v_call: TRBV7-2
j_call: TRBJ2-3
cdr3_aa: CASSLQRSSTDTQYF

v_call: TRBV7-9
j_call: TRBJ2-7
cdr3_aa: CASSYRGIDEQYF

v_call: TRBV24-1
j_call: TRBJ2-7
cdr3_aa: CATSEGEYEQYF

v_call: TRBV5-1
j_call: TRBJ2-1
cdr3_aa: CASSTTGTSYNEQFF

v_call: TRBV7-2
j_call: TRBJ2-5
cdr3_aa: CASRSGGAETQYF

v_call: TRBV6-5
j_call: TRBJ2-7
cdr3_aa: CASSYRDRRRNEQYF

v_call: TRBV12-3/TRBV12-4
j_call: TRBJ2-1
cdr3_aa: CASSPYRGDEQFF

v_call: TRBV7-9
j_call: TRBJ2-5
cdr3_aa: CALKQGNQETQYF

v_call: TRBV6-5
j_call: TRBJ2-2
cdr3_aa: CASSTDGGELFF

v_call: TRBV27
j_call: TRBJ1-1
cdr3_aa: CASSDLFYGEAFF

v_call: TRBV11-3
j_call: TRBJ1-1
cdr3_aa: CASSPPGGGAFF

v_call: TRBV2
j_call: TRBJ2-1
cdr3_aa: CASDPETRPNEQFF

v_call: TRBV6-1
j_call: TRBJ2-7
cdr3_aa: CASSVLDYEQYF

v_call: TRBV12-3/TRBV12-4
j_call: TRBJ2-5
cdr3_aa: CASRKSRDNQETQYF

v_call: TRBV5-1
j_call: TRBJ1-6
cdr3_aa: CASSVGQGKNNSPLHF

v_call: TRBV7-2
j_call: TRBJ2-3
cdr3_aa: CASSLELADSTDTQYF

v_call: TRBV20-1
j_call: TRBJ2-1
cdr3_aa: CSAAQSTGKDEQFF

v_call: TRBV20-1
j_call: TRBJ1-4
cdr3_aa: CSTPATNEKLFF

v_call: TRBV29-1
j_call: TRBJ2-3
cdr3_aa: CSVPDLQRGSTDTQYF

v_call: TRBV15
j_call: TRBJ2-3
cdr3_aa: CATSGTSDTQYF

v_call: TRBV12-3/TRBV12-4
j_call: TRBJ1-1
cdr3_aa: CASSQRRVMNTEAFF

v_call: TRBV20-1
j_call: TRBJ2-4
cdr3_aa: CSASPSPKNIQYF

v_call: TRBV3-1
j_call: TRBJ2-1
cdr3_aa: CASSQGLANEQFF

v_call: TRBV5-1
j_call: TRBJ2-2
cdr3_aa: CASSLGLYGNTGELFF

v_call: TRBV27
j_call: TRBJ2-7
cdr3_aa: CASSLSGLGEQYF

v_call: TRBV7-2
j_call: TRBJ1-2
cdr3_aa: CASSVTGPSNYGYTF

v_call: TRBV7-9
j_call: TRBJ2-2
cdr3_aa: CASSFPGPGELFF

v_call: TRBV19
j_call: TRBJ2-1
cdr3_aa: CASSIGGYRAYNEQFF

v_call: TRBV6-1
j_call: TRBJ1-2
cdr3_aa: CASSESGSYGYTF

v_call: TRBV4-2
j_call: TRBJ2-7
cdr3_aa: CASSQGTGTGSYEQYF

v_call: TRBV20-1
j_call: TRBJ2-7
cdr3_aa: CSATGSLPYEQYF

v_call: TRBV19
j_call: TRBJ2-3
cdr3_aa: CARPPGHHGADTQYF

v_call: TRBV7-9
j_call: TRBJ2-5
cdr3_aa: CASSLVLPGETQYF

v_call: TRBV10-2
j_call: TRBJ2-2
cdr3_aa: CASSTGTNTGELFF

v_call: TRBV28
j_call: TRBJ1-2
cdr3_aa: CATFLEGPGYTF

v_call: TRBV20-1
j_call: TRBJ1-1
cdr3_aa: CSARGGTDRAGAFF

v_call: TRBV4-2
j_call: TRBJ2-1
cdr3_aa: CASSQDLDSVIEQFF

v_call: TRBV9
j_call: TRBJ1-1
cdr3_aa: CASSVSGTLNTEAFF

v_call: TRBV7-8
j_call: TRBJ2-7
cdr3_aa: CASSLGVGISSYEQYF

v_call: TRBV5-1
j_call: TRBJ2-4
cdr3_aa: CASSYQTGGAKNIQYF

v_call: TRBV7-3
j_call: TRBJ2-3
cdr3_aa: CASSFGRGPGPDTQYF

v_call: TRBV6-4
j_call: TRBJ1-1
cdr3_aa: CASSKTSSTEAFF

v_call: TRBV7-2
j_call: TRBJ2-3
cdr3_aa: CASSLVPSFTDTQYF

v_call: TRBV12-3/TRBV12-4
j_call: TRBJ1-5
cdr3_aa: CASSLRSMGYQPQHF

v_call: TRBV20-1
j_call: TRBJ2-3
cdr3_aa: CSASDRTSGSTDTQYF

v_call: TRBV18
j_call: TRBJ2-2
cdr3_aa: CASSLYTSGLNTGELFF

v_call: TRBV7-6
j_call: TRBJ2-1
cdr3_aa: CASSPSRAGEQFF

v_call: TRBV5-6
j_call: TRBJ2-5
cdr3_aa: CASSLRGGHETQYF

v_call: TRBV7-8
j_call: TRBJ1-1
cdr3_aa: CASSTSPGQRNTEAFF

v_call: TRBV30
j_call: TRBJ2-5
cdr3_aa: CAWNRGDKTQYF